The clone carrying this T cell receptor (beta chain) occurred a few times. V gave up 6 bases and J gave up 4 bases, with 10 bases separating them. This CDR3 region has 13 residues. Looked up from germline, CDR1 is MNHNS and CDR2 is SASEGT. These data originate in a study of CD8 T cells in Susac syndrome. RNA, at about 0.5 to 1 ug, was reverse transcribed with random hexamers. A single record per CDR3 protein comes from TCRdb applying MiXCR to the immunoSEQ multiplex PCR reads. The data hold about 250,000 distinct CDR3 sequences, with over 85% observed a single time. The sequenced sample was CD4+ T cells from PBMCs. V and J are TRBV6-1 and TRBJ1-5; D not certain. The TCR comes from a human donor with multiple sclerosis. The CDR3 DNA reads as TGTGCCAGCAGGAGCCAGGTAAATCAGCCCCAGCATTTT. Residues: CASRSQVNQPQHF.